This is a list of T cell receptor beta chains from one sample in a study of regulatory T cells in long-lasting Graves disease. TCRdb processed the multiplex PCR reads anew with MiXCR; each CDR3 protein has one entry. The sample gives almost 450,000 distinct CDR3 sequences, about 17% of which show up once; over 8.5% is in the top ten. This same sample was also part of a study on T cells in Graves' hyperthyroidism and ophthalmopathy.

This specimen consisted of peripheral blood mononuclear cells (PBMCs), obtained at new diagnosis, from a patient treated with antithyroid drugs. These receptors were obtained from a woman in her thirties with Graves disease. Both conserved end residues are part of each CDR3. The D gene is left open where the match is weak. Not every row has a clone size; where given, it reads once, few, many or a size class.

v_call	d_call	clone_size	j_call	cdr3_aa	cdr3_nt
TRBV30	-	-	TRBJ2-5	CAWAQGIRETQYF	TGTGCCTGGGCCCAAGGGATTCGAGAGACCCAGTACTTC
TRBV20-1	-	many	TRBJ2-5	CSPGTQETQYF	TGCAGCCCCGGGACTCAAGAGACCCAGTACTTC
TRBV28	-	many	TRBJ1-2	CASSFGRGYGYTF	TGTGCCAGCAGTTTCGGCAGGGGCTATGGCTACACCTTC
TRBV7-8	-	many	TRBJ1-5	CASSSDRNQPQHF	TGTGCCAGCAGCTCGGACAGAAATCAGCCCCAGCATTTT
TRBV2	-	few	TRBJ2-7	CASSPDLTLTYEQYF	TGTGCCAGCAGCCCGGACCTAACGCTTACCTACGAGCAGTACTTC
TRBV14	-	few	TRBJ2-7	CASSQDKTIAGTLISYEQYF	TGTGCCAGCAGCCAAGATAAGACTATTGCTGGGACACTGATCTCCTACGAGCAGTACTTC
TRBV3-1	-	few	TRBJ2-7	CASQGTQGREQYF	TGTGCCAGCCAAGGGACCCAAGGACGGGAGCAGTACTTC
TRBV18	-	many	TRBJ1-1	CASSTHTEAFF	TGTGCCAGCTCAACCCACACTGAAGCTTTCTTT
TRBV27	-	-	TRBJ1-6	CASSLPGKLSPLHF	TGTGCCAGCAGTTTACCAGGGAAATTATCACCCCTCCACTTT
TRBV28	-	many	TRBJ2-5	CASSTPGVGAETQYF	TGTGCCAGCAGTACCCCGGGGGTTGGCGCAGAGACCCAGTACTTC
TRBV7-9	-	few	TRBJ2-4	CASSSLGLAKNIQYF	TGTGCCAGCAGCTCCCTAGGGCTAGCCAAAAACATTCAGTACTTC
TRBV4-3	-	few	TRBJ2-7	CASSQDIRGRIYEQYF	TGCGCCAGCAGCCAAGATATTCGGGGACGGATCTACGAGCAGTACTTC
TRBV19	-	many	TRBJ1-1	CASSRRDWNEAFF	TGTGCCAGTAGCCGCCGGGACTGGAATGAAGCTTTCTTT
TRBV6-5	-	-	TRBJ1-1	CASSYPADGGGEAFF	TGTGCCAGCAGTTACCCGGCCGACGGTGGAGGTGAAGCTTTCTTT
TRBV18	-	many	TRBJ2-2	CASSFTIGTGELFF	TGTGCCAGCTCCTTCACCATTGGTACCGGGGAGCTGTTTTTT
TRBV7-9	TRBD2	many	TRBJ2-7	CASSSRIAGTHEQYF	TGTGCCAGCAGCTCCCGGATAGCGGGAACCCACGAGCAGTACTTC
TRBV28	TRBD1	many	TRBJ2-1	CASSFFRDREQFF	TGTGCCAGCAGTTTTTTCCGGGACAGGGAGCAGTTCTTC
TRBV7-3	-	-	TRBJ2-1	CASSLTEGISSYNEQFF	TGTGCCAGCAGCTTAACGGAGGGGATAAGCTCCTACAATGAGCAGTTCTTC
TRBV5-1	-	many	TRBJ2-3	CASSLDGHRTDTQYF	TGCGCCAGCAGCCTGGACGGACACCGCACAGATACGCAGTATTTT
TRBV3-1	TRBD1	many	TRBJ1-1	CASSHGNRGRMNTEAFF	TGTGCCAGCAGCCACGGCAACAGGGGGAGGATGAACACTGAAGCTTTCTTT
TRBV7-3	-	many	TRBJ2-2	CASSFSNTGELFF	TGTGCCAGCAGCTTCTCAAACACCGGGGAGCTGTTTTTT
TRBV11-2	-	many	TRBJ2-4	CASSFKPGGTDKNIQYF	TGTGCCAGCAGCTTTAAGCCGGGCGGGACAGACAAAAACATTCAGTACTTC
TRBV20-1	-	many	TRBJ1-5	CSAPGRSNQPQHF	TGCAGTGCTCCGGGACGAAGCAATCAGCCCCAGCATTTT
TRBV7-8	-	-	TRBJ1-1	CASSFSARLGEAFF	TGTGCCAGCAGCTTTTCAGCGCGCTTAGGTGAAGCTTTCTTT
TRBV28	-	many	TRBJ1-1	CASSFRAGAMNTEAFF	TGTGCCAGCAGTTTCCGTGCAGGGGCGATGAACACTGAAGCTTTCTTT
TRBV18	-	-	TRBJ2-6	CASSHGPGANVLTF	TGTGCCAGCTCACACGGGCCCGGGGCCAACGTCCTGACTTTC
TRBV28	-	many	TRBJ2-5	CAYSGSGTAKETQYF	TGTGCCTACAGCGGGTCGGGGACAGCAAAAGAGACCCAGTACTTC
TRBV10-2	TRBD1	-	TRBJ2-7	CASRDPLGTGRGGEQYF	TGCGCCAGCAGGGACCCCCTCGGGACAGGGAGAGGCGGGGAGCAGTACTTC
TRBV27	-	many	TRBJ1-5	CASSKNPGPTPNQPQHF	TGTGCCAGCAGTAAGAACCCGGGACCGACCCCGAATCAGCCCCAGCATTTT
TRBV7-6	-	few	TRBJ1-4	CASSPTANEKLFF	TGTGCCAGCAGCCCGACAGCAAATGAAAAACTGTTTTTT
TRBV28	TRBD1	many	TRBJ1-2	CASKIHPGQGAGYGYTF	TGTGCCAGCAAAATCCACCCGGGACAGGGGGCCGGCTATGGCTACACCTTC
TRBV9	-	-	TRBJ1-2	CASSIPGGYYGYTF	TGTGCCAGCAGCATTCCGGGGGGCTACTATGGCTACACCTTC
TRBV4-2	TRBD2	many	TRBJ2-1	CASSPSQATGGGNEQFF	TGTGCCAGCAGCCCCTCCCAGGCGACGGGAGGGGGCAATGAGCAGTTCTTC
TRBV6-1	-	many	TRBJ2-2	CASFDGNTGELFF	TGTGCCAGCTTCGACGGAAACACCGGGGAGCTGTTTTTT
TRBV28	-	many	TRBJ2-7	CASSFTESYEQYF	TGTGCCAGCAGTTTTACAGAATCCTACGAGCAGTACTTC
TRBV7-2	-	many	TRBJ1-1	CASSPRGPEAFF	TGTGCCAGCAGCCCCCGGGGCCCTGAAGCTTTCTTT
TRBV2	-	many	TRBJ2-1	CATAGDYGFF	TGTGCCACCGCAGGAGACTACGGGTTCTTC
TRBV6-1	-	-	TRBJ1-3	CASREEGRRTSGNTIYF	TGTGCCAGCAGGGAAGAGGGGCGACGGACCTCTGGAAACACCATATATTTT
TRBV6-1	TRBD2	many	TRBJ2-1	CASSPVSGLDNEQFF	TGTGCCAGCAGTCCGGTATCGGGACTAGACAATGAGCAGTTCTTC
TRBV6-5	-	many	TRBJ2-1	CASSYYSLNEQFF	TGTGCCAGCAGTTATTACTCCCTTAATGAGCAGTTCTTC
TRBV7-8	-	many	TRBJ1-3	CASTLTGNTIYF	TGTGCCAGCACCCTTACTGGAAACACCATATATTTT
TRBV25-1	-	-	TRBJ2-5	CASSEMGRDEETQYF	TGTGCCAGCAGTGAAATGGGGCGGGATGAGGAGACCCAGTACTTC
TRBV11-2	-	-	TRBJ1-2	CASSLKGPRRGYIF	TGTGCCAGCAGCTTAAAAGGCCCTAGGAGGGGCTACATCTTC
TRBV6-2/TRBV6-3	-	-	TRBJ1-2	CASVFGDRNYGYTF	TGTGCCAGCGTATTTGGGGATAGGAACTATGGCTACACCTTC
TRBV6-5	-	many	TRBJ1-1	CASSYSRIETEAFF	TGTGCCAGCAGTTACTCGCGGATTGAAACTGAAGCTTTCTTT